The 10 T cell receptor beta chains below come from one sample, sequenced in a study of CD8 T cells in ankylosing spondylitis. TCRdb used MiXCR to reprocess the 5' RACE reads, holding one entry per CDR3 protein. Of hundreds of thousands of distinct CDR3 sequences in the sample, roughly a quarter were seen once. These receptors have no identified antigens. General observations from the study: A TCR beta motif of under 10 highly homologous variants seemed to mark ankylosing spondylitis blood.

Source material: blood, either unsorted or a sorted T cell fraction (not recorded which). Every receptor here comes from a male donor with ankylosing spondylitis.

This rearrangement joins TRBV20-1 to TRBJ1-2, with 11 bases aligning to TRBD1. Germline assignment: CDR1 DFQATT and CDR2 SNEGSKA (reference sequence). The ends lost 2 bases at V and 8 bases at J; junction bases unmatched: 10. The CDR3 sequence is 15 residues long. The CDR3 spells CSARTGQGALGGYTF. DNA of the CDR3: TGCAGTGCTAGAACCGGACAGGGGGCGCTTGGCGGCTACACCTTC.

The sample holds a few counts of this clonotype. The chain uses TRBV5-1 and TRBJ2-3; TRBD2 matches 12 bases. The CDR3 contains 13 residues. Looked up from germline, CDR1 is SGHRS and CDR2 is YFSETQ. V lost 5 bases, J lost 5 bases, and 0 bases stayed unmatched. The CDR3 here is CASRLAGGDTQYF. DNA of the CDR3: TGCGCCAGCAGACTAGCGGGAGGAGATACGCAGTATTTT.

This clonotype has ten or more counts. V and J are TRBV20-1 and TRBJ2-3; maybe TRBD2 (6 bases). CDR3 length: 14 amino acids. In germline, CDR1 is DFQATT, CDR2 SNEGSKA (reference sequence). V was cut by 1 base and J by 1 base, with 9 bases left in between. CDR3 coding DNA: TGCAGTGCTAGAGTGGGGGGACGCACAGATACGCAGTATTTT. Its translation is CSARVGGRTDTQYF.

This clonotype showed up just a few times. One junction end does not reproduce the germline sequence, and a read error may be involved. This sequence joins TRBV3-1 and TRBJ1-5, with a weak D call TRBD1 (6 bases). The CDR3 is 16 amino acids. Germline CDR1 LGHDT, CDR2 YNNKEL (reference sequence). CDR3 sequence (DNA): TGTGCCAGCAGCCAAGGAGGGCGAGGGGGGAATCAGCGCCAGCATTTT. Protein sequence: CASSQGGRGGNQRQHF.

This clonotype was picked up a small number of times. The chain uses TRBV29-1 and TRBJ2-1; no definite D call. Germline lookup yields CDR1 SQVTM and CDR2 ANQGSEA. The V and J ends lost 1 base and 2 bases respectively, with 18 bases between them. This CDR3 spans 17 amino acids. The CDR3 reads CSVEAPVTLRPYNEQFF. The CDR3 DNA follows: TGCAGCGTTGAAGCCCCCGTGACCCTCAGACCCTACAATGAGCAGTTCTTC.

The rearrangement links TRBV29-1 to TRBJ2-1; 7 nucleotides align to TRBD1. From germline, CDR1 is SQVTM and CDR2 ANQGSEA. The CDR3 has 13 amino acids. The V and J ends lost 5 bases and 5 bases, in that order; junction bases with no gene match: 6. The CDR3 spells CSVPQTGNNEQFF. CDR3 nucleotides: TGCAGCGTTCCTCAGACAGGGAACAATGAGCAGTTCTTC.

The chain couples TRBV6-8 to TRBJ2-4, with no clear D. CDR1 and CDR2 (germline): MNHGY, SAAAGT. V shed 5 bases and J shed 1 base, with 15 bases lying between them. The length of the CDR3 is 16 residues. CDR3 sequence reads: CASSQTSNSAKNIQYF. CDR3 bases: TGTGCCAGCAGTCAAACTTCTAATAGCGCCAAAAACATTCAGTACTTC.

CDR3 sequence (DNA): TGCGCCAGCAGCTTTGGGACAGCGGATCAGCCCCAGCATTTT. It yields the protein CASSFGTADQPQHF. This chain connects TRBV5-1 to TRBJ1-5, with TRBD1 matching 7 bases. The trim removed 2 bases at V and 5 bases at J, leaving 4 bases unmatched. Germline CDR1 is SGHRS and CDR2 is YFSETQ. The CDR3 contains 14 residues. The variable domain in full, completed from reference TRBV5-1 and TRBJ1-5, reads KAGVTQTPRYLIKTRGQQVTLSCSPISGHRSVSWYQQTPGQGLQFLFEYFSETQRNKGNFPGRFSGRQFSNSRSEMNVSTLELGDSALYLCASSFGTADQPQHFGDGTRLSIL.

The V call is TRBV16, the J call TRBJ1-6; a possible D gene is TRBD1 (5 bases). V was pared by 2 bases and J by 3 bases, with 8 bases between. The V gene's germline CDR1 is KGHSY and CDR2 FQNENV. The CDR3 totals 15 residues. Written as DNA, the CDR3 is TGTGCCAGCAGCCAAGACAGTTTCTATAATTCACCCCTCCACTTT. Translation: CASSQDSFYNSPLHF. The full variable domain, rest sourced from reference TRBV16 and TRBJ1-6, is GEEVAQTPKHLVRGEGQKAKLYCAPIKGHSYVFWYQQVLKNEFKFLISFQNENVFDETGMPKERFSAKCLPNSPCSLEIQATKLEDSAVYFCASSQDSFYNSPLHFGNGTRLTVT.

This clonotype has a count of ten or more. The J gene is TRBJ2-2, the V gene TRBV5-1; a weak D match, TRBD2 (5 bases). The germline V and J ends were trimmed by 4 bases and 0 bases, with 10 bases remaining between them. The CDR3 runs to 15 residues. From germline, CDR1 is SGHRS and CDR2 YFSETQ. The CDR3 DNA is TGCGCCAGCAGCGACGGGGTATCGAACACCGGGGAGCTGTTTTTT. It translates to CASSDGVSNTGELFF.